The 22 T cell receptor beta chains presented below share a single source sample, sequenced in a study of shared clonotypes between healthy human individuals. Clones were read by immunoSEQ multiplex PCR, and TCRdb kept only the in-frame ones, dropping some. The sample lists about 2.1 million clones, roughly 95% seen once, with 1.5% to 2% in the top ten. It was CD45RO-negative cells, positively selected for CCR7, that made up naive CD8 cells, with terminally differentiated effector memory CD45RA+ cells excluded. Sequencing was carried out using naive CD8+ T cells from PBMCs. Every receptor here comes from a man between 18 and 29 years old in good health. Some clones in this sample may be carry-over from other donors' samples.

Notes on this clone: Other DNA sequences in this sample translate to the same CDR3. This rearrangement joins TRBV27 to TRBJ2-2; D remains unclear. Germline CDR1 is MNHEY and CDR2 is SMNVEV (reference sequence). V lost 5 bases and J 4 bases, leaving 5 bases between the germline ends. The CDR3 is 12 amino acids. The CDR3 sequence: CASSDFTGELFF. The CDR3 region has the DNA TGTGCCAGCAGTGACTTCACCGGGGAGCTGTTTTTT.

The rearrangement links TRBV9 to TRBJ2-1, with D possibly matching TRBD2 (6 bases). Trimming took off 7 bases at V and 3 bases at J, with 11 bases between the two ends. The CDR3 totals 13 residues. Germline assignment: CDR1 SGDLS and CDR2 YYNGEE. CDR3 residues: CASAGTDYNEQFF. CDR3 nucleotides: TGTGCCAGCGCGGGGACTGACTACAATGAGCAGTTCTTC.

The rearrangement uses TRBV18 and TRBJ2-1; 7 nucleotides align to TRBD2. This CDR3 region has 15 residues. Germline V gene sequence: CDR1 KGHSH, CDR2 LQKENI. The junction had 6 bases not matched to a gene; V was cut back by 5 bases and J by 2 bases. The CDR3 nucleotides are TGTGCCAGCTCAAGCCGGGGGGAGACCTACAATGAGCAGTTCTTC. It codes for CASSSRGETYNEQFF.

V and J are TRBV5-6 and TRBJ2-1; 8 bases are a match to TRBD2. With 2 bases clipped from V and 7 bases from J, the junction kept 11 bases outside the gene matches. Looked up from germline, CDR1 is SGHDT and CDR2 is YYEEEE. The length of the CDR3 is 16 residues. Here the CDR3 reads CASSLEREGLKNEQFF. Here the CDR3 DNA reads TGTGCCAGCAGCTTAGAACGGGAGGGCCTTAAAAATGAGCAGTTCTTC. The complete variable domain, with remaining parts taken from reference TRBV5-6 and TRBJ2-1, reads DAGVTQSPTHLIKTRGQQVTLRCSPKSGHDTVSWYQQALGQGPQFIFQYYEEEERQRGNFPDRFSGHQFPNYSSELNVNALLLGDSALYLCASSLEREGLKNEQFFGPGTRLTVL.

With respect to this clone: This same CDR3 is encoded by further DNA sequences in the sample. V is TRBV7-9 and J is TRBJ1-1, with a weak D call TRBD1 (6 bases). The CDR3 spans 14 residues. V lost 5 bases and J lost 1, with 11 bases in between. CDR1 SEHNR and CDR2 FQNEAQ come from the germline V gene (reference sequence). In nucleotides, the CDR3 is TGTGCCAGCAGCCCCCGACAGGAGAACACTGAAGCTTTCTTT. This sequence encodes CASSPRQENTEAFF.

The rearrangement uses TRBV30 and TRBJ1-2; 9 bases map to TRBD1. Germline trimming cut 7 bases from V and 4 bases from J; bases unmatched to any gene: 10. From germline, CDR1 is GTSNPN and CDR2 SVGIG (reference sequence). This CDR3 comprises 14 residues. Written as DNA, the CDR3 is TGTGCCTCGCCGGGACAGGGATTATCCTATGGCTACACCTTC. Translation: CASPGQGLSYGYTF.

On this clone: The same CDR3 arises from other DNA sequences in this sample as well. The chain combines TRBV27 with TRBJ2-7, with TRBD1 matching 9 bases. The CDR3 is 14 residues long. The J segment lost 0 bases and the V segment lost 5 bases, leaving 2 bases of the junction unmatched. Germline V gene sequence: CDR1 MNHEY, CDR2 SMNVEV (reference sequence). In DNA form, the CDR3 reads TGTGCCAGCAGTCTGGGACAGGGCTCCTACGAGCAGTACTTC. This sequence encodes CASSLGQGSYEQYF.

A remark on this clone: Distinct nucleotide sequences in the sample also encode this CDR3. The genes are TRBV7-9 and TRBJ1-2; no clear D gene. V was trimmed by 1 base and J by 6 bases, leaving 9 bases between them. The CDR3 consists of 13 residues. Germline CDR1 is SEHNR and CDR2 is FQNEAQ (reference sequence). The CDR3 loop is CASSLGGRDGYTF. DNA of the CDR3: TGTGCCAGCAGCTTAGGTGGCCGTGATGGCTACACCTTC.

V is TRBV19 and J is TRBJ1-2; no definite D call. The germline V gene has CDR1 LNHDA and CDR2 SQIVND (reference sequence). Trimming left V 5 bases short and J 6 bases short, with 10 bases between. CDR3 length: 12 residues. The CDR3 sequence: CASSLPGDGYTF. The CDR3 DNA follows: TGTGCCAGTAGTCTACCCGGGGATGGCTACACCTTC.

In its sample, this clone was seen once. V gene TRBV28 combines with J gene TRBJ1-4; D call uncertain. This CDR3 is 14 amino acids long. Trimming stripped 3 bases from V and 5 bases from J, with 10 bases between. The germline V gene encodes CDR1 MDHEN and CDR2 SYDVKM. CDR3 bases: TGTGCCAGCAGTTTCCGAGAACCCAATGAAAAACTGTTTTTT. Translation gives CASSFREPNEKLFF.

This rearrangement joins TRBV5-4 to TRBJ1-1, with TRBD1 identical over 7 bases. V lost 7 bases, J lost 5 bases, and 11 bases stayed unmatched. Per germline, CDR1 SGHNT and CDR2 YYREEE (reference sequence). The CDR3 sequence is 14 residues long. For the CDR3, the DNA is TGTGCCAGCGGCACAGTGGGGACAGAGACTGAAGCTTTCTTT. Translation gives CASGTVGTETEAFF.

The V call is TRBV6-5, the J call TRBJ2-1, with D possibly being TRBD2 (5 bases). Germline CDR1 MNHEY, CDR2 SVGAGI. The CDR3 spans 13 residues. Deletions cut 6 bases from V and 10 bases from J, with 16 bases between. DNA for the CDR3: TGTGCCAGCAGCTTCGGGGAAGCTGAGGAGCAGTTCTTC. Translated, it gives CASSFGEAEEQFF.

This chain connects TRBV11-2 to TRBJ2-1; 11 nucleotides align to TRBD2. This CDR3 has 16 amino acids. Germline-derived CDR1 and CDR2 are SGHAT and FQNNGV. The V gene end was trimmed by 5 bases and the J gene end by 4 bases; junction bases not matched to a gene: 7. The CDR3 loop is CASSLGLAEYYNEQFF. As DNA, the CDR3 is TGTGCCAGCAGCCTGGGACTAGCGGAGTATTACAATGAGCAGTTCTTC.

V is TRBV7-9 and J is TRBJ2-7; D may correspond to TRBD1 or TRBD2 (5 bases each). Germline values: CDR1 SEHNR, CDR2 FQNEAQ (reference sequence). Trimming removed 1 base at V and 3 bases at J, with 10 bases between. This CDR3 is 14 amino acids long. The DNA of the CDR3 is TGTGCCAGCAGCTTAGTGGGGGTACTCTACGAGCAGTACTTC. Translation gives CASSLVGVLYEQYF. The full variable domain, completed using reference TRBV7-9 and TRBJ2-7, is DTGVSQNPRHKITKRGQNVTFRCDPISEHNRLYWYRQTLGQGPEFLTYFQNEAQLEKSRLLSDRFSAERPKGSFSTLEIQRTEQGDSAMYLCASSLVGVLYEQYFGPGTRLTVT.

The chain carries TRBV9 and TRBJ2-3, with D hard to call. The germline V gene encodes CDR1 SGDLS and CDR2 YYNGEE. V dropped 4 bases and J dropped 2 bases, with 5 bases sitting between them. This CDR3 contains 12 residues. The CDR3 DNA sequence: TGTGCCAGCAGCCACTACACAGATACGCAGTATTTT. Translated: CASSHYTDTQYF.

The rearrangement uses TRBV7-9 and TRBJ1-4; D is possibly TRBD1 (5 bases). This CDR3 region has 16 residues. Germline V gene data show CDR1 as SEHNR and CDR2 as FQNEAQ (reference sequence). The V end lost 2 bases, the J end lost 4 bases, and 14 bases lay between the germline ends. In nucleotides, the CDR3 is TGTGCCAGCAGCTTATTCCCGGGACGGAGTAATGAAAAACTGTTTTTT. Its protein product is CASSLFPGRSNEKLFF.

The V gene is TRBV28, the J gene TRBJ1-2, with TRBD1 matching over 7 bases. The germline CDR1 and CDR2 sequences are MDHEN and SYDVKM. The ends lost 8 bases at V and 1 base at J; junction bases unmatched: 16. There are 17 residues in the CDR3. Here the CDR3 DNA reads TGTGCCAGCCAGCCCAGCGACAGGGAGGGAATTAACTATGGCTACACCTTC. Amino acid sequence: CASQPSDREGINYGYTF.

The CDR3 bases are TGTGCCAGCAGCCAAGGGGGCACCGGGGAGCTGTTTTTT. Residues: CASSQGGTGELFF. The genes are TRBV4-2 and TRBJ2-2; no clear D. Trimming stripped 1 base from V and 4 bases from J, with 4 bases between. Germline assignment: CDR1 LGHNA and CDR2 YNFKEQ. This CDR3 comprises 13 residues.

This chain connects TRBV11-2 to TRBJ2-1; D is unresolved. Germline CDR1 is SGHAT and CDR2 is FQNNGV. Between the trimmed V and J ends, which lost 1 base and 4 bases, there was a span of 14 bases. This CDR3 is built from 16 residues. CDR3 protein: CASSLGVLTAYNEQFF. For the CDR3, the DNA is TGTGCCAGCAGCTTAGGTGTCTTGACCGCGTACAATGAGCAGTTCTTC. The entire variable domain, with the rest obtained from reference TRBV11-2 and TRBJ2-1, is as follows: EAGVAQSPRYKIIEKRQSVAFWCNPISGHATLYWYQQILGQGPKLLIQFQNNGVVDDSQLPKDRFSAERLKGVDSTLKIQPAKLEDSAVYLCASSLGVLTAYNEQFFGPGTRLTVL.

This clone was counted between two and nine times. The J gene is TRBJ2-1, the V gene TRBV10-3; D is ambiguous. The germline gives CDR1 ENHRY, CDR2 SYGVKD. The CDR3 totals 15 residues. The V end lost 0 bases, the J end lost 3 bases, and 9 bases lay between the germline ends. The CDR3 region is CAISESRQLYNEQFF. The CDR3 nucleotides are TGTGCCATCAGTGAGTCAAGGCAGCTCTACAATGAGCAGTTCTTC.

The chain uses TRBV5-4 and TRBJ2-7; perhaps TRBD1 as D (7 bases). Germline assignment: CDR1 SGHNT and CDR2 YYREEE (reference sequence). The length of the CDR3 is 12 residues. Trimming took off 3 bases at V and 6 bases at J, with 10 bases between the two ends. This chain's CDR3 is CASSSQGGEQYF. The CDR3 DNA reads as TGTGCCAGCAGCTCTCAGGGGGGCGAGCAGTACTTC.

The chain joins TRBV28 to TRBJ2-2; D is perhaps TRBD1 (5 bases). From germline, CDR1 is MDHEN and CDR2 SYDVKM. There are 12 residues in the CDR3. V lost 3 bases, J lost 10 bases, and 9 bases lay in between. The CDR3 nucleotides are TGTGCCAGCAGTTTCAGGGTGGAGGAGCTGTTTTTT. Residues: CASSFRVEELFF.